This is a list of T cell receptor beta chains from one sample in a study of shared T cell receptors in the human thymus. Generated by immunoSEQ multiplex PCR, the TCRdb table keeps only in-frame clones and is missing some. The data show about 730,000 clones, approximately 83% seen once. The sample also formed part of further work on human thymus T cells.

Specimen: thymocytes. Every receptor here comes from a girl under two years old with a congenital heart defect. Both conserved end residues are part of each CDR3. A D gene is named only where the DNA matches it firmly. The size of a clone is reported for some rows only, either as once, few or many, or as a class for expanded clones.

TRBJ2-7 | TRBV7-2 | . | TRBD1 | TGTGCCAGCAGCCGGACAGGAACTCCCTCCTACGAGCAGTACTTC | CASSRTGTPSYEQYF
TRBJ1-2 | TRBV11-2 | once | TRBD1 | TGTGCCAGCAGCTTAGATACGGGACAGGGGTCTCAGGACTATGGCTACACCTTC | CASSLDTGQGSQDYGYTF
TRBJ2-2 | TRBV4-3 | . | TRBD2 | TGCGCCAGCAGCCAGGTGACTAGCGGGACCCGGTATTGTGGGACCGGGGAGCTGTTTTTT | CASSQVTSGTRYCGTGELFF
TRBJ2-5 | TRBV9 | . | . | TGTGCCAGCAGCCCTGGGGGACTCCAAGAGACCCAGTACTTC | CASSPGGLQETQYF
TRBJ2-1 | TRBV2 | . | . | TGTGCCAGCAGACAGGACAGTCGACCTTACAATGAGCAGTTCTTC | CASRQDSRPYNEQFF
TRBJ1-1 | TRBV4-1 | . | TRBD1 | TGCGCCAGCAGCCATCTGACAGGGGGAAGCACTGAAGCTTTCTTT | CASSHLTGGSTEAFF
TRBJ2-7 | TRBV25-1 | . | TRBD2 | TGTGCCAGCAGTCCTCTGGCGGGGGGGTACGAGCAGTACTTC | CASSPLAGGYEQYF
TRBJ2-7 | TRBV10-2 | . | . | TGCGCCAGCAGTGAGGAGCCCCCGGGACTGTACGAGCAGTACTTC | CASSEEPPGLYEQYF
TRBJ1-2 | TRBV4-3 | once | TRBD1 | TGCGCCAGCAGCGCACCGGGACAGGGAGATGTCGATGGCTACACCTTC | CASSAPGQGDVDGYTF
TRBJ1-4 | TRBV4-3 | . | . | TGCGCCAGCAGCCAAGATAGGAGGAGAAAACTGTTTTTT | CASSQDRRRKLFF
TRBJ2-4 | TRBV4-1 | . | TRBD1 | TGCGCCAGCAGCCACAAAACCGGGACAGTAAACATTCAGTACTTC | CASSHKTGTVNIQYF
TRBJ1-1 | TRBV10-3 | . | TRBD1 | TGTGCCATCAGTGTTCAAAAAGGGGGCAGTAGGGCTGAAGCTTTCTTT | CAISVQKGGSRAEAFF
TRBJ1-5 | TRBV7-9 | once | TRBD1 | TGTGCCAGCAGCTGCGGGACAGACTTTCATAGCAATCAGCCCCAGCATTTT | CASSCGTDFHSNQPQHF
TRBJ2-1 | TRBV13 | once | TRBD2 | TGTGCCAGCAGCTTAGGAACTAGCGGGGGGACGAGAAGGTTGTGTGAGCAGTTCTTC | CASSLGTSGGTRRLCEQFF
TRBJ2-3 | TRBV13 | . | . | TGTGCCAGCAGCCCCGTGACAGGCCGAGATGTGGATACGCAGTATTTT | CASSPVTGRDVDTQYF
TRBJ1-1 | TRBV6-5 | . | . | TGTGCCTGCCACCCACGGGAGGTGAACACTGAAGCTTTCTTT | CACHPREVNTEAFF
TRBJ1-1 | TRBV7-9 | . | . | TGTGCCAGCAGCTCAGAAGCTTTCTTT | CASSSEAFF
TRBJ1-2 | TRBV25-1 | few | TRBD1 | TGTGCCAGCAGTGAGTGGGCTGACAGGGAGACTCATGGCTACACCTTC | CASSEWADRETHGYTF
TRBJ1-4 | TRBV27 | once | . | TGTGCCAGCAGTTTACGCAGGTTCGGTGAAAAACTGTTTTTT | CASSLRRFGEKLFF
TRBJ1-5 | TRBV2 | . | . | TGTGCCAGCACAGCAGGGTATGTCAATCAGCCCCAGCATTTT | CASTAGYVNQPQHF
TRBJ1-4 | TRBV7-2 | . | TRBD1 | TGTGCCAGCAGCTTAGATTGGGACAGGGCTCGGGATGAAAAACTGTTTTTT | CASSLDWDRARDEKLFF
TRBJ2-7 | TRBV21-1 | . | . | TGTGCCAGCAGCAAAATTTACAGGGGACTCTTAGAATACCTTAACGAGCAGTACTTC | CASSKIYRGLLEYLNEQYF
TRBJ2-5 | TRBV4-2 | . | TRBD1 | TGTGCCAGCAGCCAAGAAACAGGGGCCCCGGAGACCCAGTACTTC | CASSQETGAPETQYF
TRBJ2-3 | TRBV28 | . | . | TGTGCCAGCACCCCCTCGGGCACAGATACGCAGTATTTT | CASTPSGTDTQYF
TRBJ1-1 | TRBV4-2 | . | . | TGTGCCAGCAGCCAACCACCCACAATCTCTGAAGCTTTCTTT | CASSQPPTISEAFF
TRBJ2-1 | TRBV2 | . | . | TGTGCCAGCAGGGGGGCCTCCTACAATGAGCAGTTCTTC | CASRGASYNEQFF
TRBJ1-6 | TRBV7-2 | . | TRBD1 | TGTGCCAGCAGCTGCTCCCGAGACAGGGGAGTCCTCCACTTT | CASSCSRDRGVLHF
TRBJ1-5 | TRBV2 | . | TRBD1 | TGTGCCAGCAGAACAGGGGCCCCTAGCAATCAGCCCCAGCATTTT | CASRTGAPSNQPQHF
TRBJ2-1 | TRBV27 | . | . | TGTGCCAGCAGTCTAGGGGGACCCTACAATGAGCAGTTCTTC | CASSLGGPYNEQFF
TRBJ2-3 | TRBV7-6 | . | . | TGTGCCAGCAGCTTGCGGGGCCTCACAGATACGCAGTATTTT | CASSLRGLTDTQYF
TRBJ1-2 | TRBV9 | . | TRBD1 | TGTGCCAGCAGCGTTCATGGGGACAGTAACTATGGCTACACCTTC | CASSVHGDSNYGYTF
TRBJ2-1 | TRBV5-1 | . | TRBD2 | TGCGCCAGCAGCAGGGGACTAGCGGGGGCAAATGAGCAGTTCTTC | CASSRGLAGANEQFF
TRBJ2-4 | TRBV7-9 | . | . | TGTGCCAGCAGCTCATACCCAGACACGTCCTTTAACATTCAGTACTTC | CASSSYPDTSFNIQYF
TRBJ1-6 | TRBV5-1 | . | TRBD1 | TGCGCCAGCAGCTTGTTATACAGGGGGAATTCACCCCTCCACTTT | CASSLLYRGNSPLHF
TRBJ1-1 | TRBV14 | . | . | TGTGCCAGCAGCCAAGATTCAGGGGCGGGGGGAGCTTTCTTT | CASSQDSGAGGAFF
TRBJ2-7 | TRBV6-5 | . | TRBD1 | TGTGCCCTAAATGTGGACAGGGGGGACTCCTACGAGCAGTACTTC | CALNVDRGDSYEQYF
TRBJ2-3 | TRBV27 | few | TRBD2 | TGTGCCAGCAGCCTGCTAGCGGGGGGGCATATTGGGGCAGATACGCAGTATTTT | CASSLLAGGHIGADTQYF
TRBJ2-5 | TRBV29-1 | once | TRBD1 | TGCAGCGTTGAGACCCCTGACAGGGTTAGACCATACTTC | CSVETPDRVRPYF
TRBJ1-3 | TRBV2 | once | . | TGTGCCATCCTGGAAGGAAACAGGGGAAACACCATATATTTT | CAILEGNRGNTIYF
TRBJ2-3 | TRBV6-4 | . | . | TGTGCCAGCAGTGAGGGTAGCGGACCCTTAGGGACGCAGTATTTT | CASSEGSGPLGTQYF
TRBJ2-1 | TRBV2 | . | TRBD2 | TGTGCCAGCAGCCCGGGACTAGCGGCTTACAATGAGCAGTTCTTC | CASSPGLAAYNEQFF
TRBJ2-1 | TRBV9 | . | TRBD1 | TGTGCCAGCAGCGCACACCACAGGGGATGGCAATACAATGAGCAGTTCTTC | CASSAHHRGWQYNEQFF
TRBJ2-1 | TRBV20-1 | . | . | TGCAGTGCTTTCCGACAGGCAAAGCAGTTCTTC | CSAFRQAKQFF
TRBJ2-3 | TRBV21-1 | once | . | TGTGCCAGCAGCAAAGGTCGGCCGGGACAAGGGGGAAGAGACCGAAGCACAGATACGCAGTATTTT | CASSKGRPGQGGRDRSTDTQYF
TRBJ2-3 | TRBV29-1 | . | TRBD2 | TGCAGCGTTGAGTCGACTAGCGGGGGGGAGATCACAGATACGCAGTATTTT | CSVESTSGGEITDTQYF
TRBJ1-1 | TRBV7-9 | . | . | TGTGCCAGCAGCTTGGGACTCGGGACCCCGAACACTGAAGCTTTCTTT | CASSLGLGTPNTEAFF
TRBJ1-5 | TRBV4-1 | . | TRBD1 | TGCGCCAGCAGCCAAACCCTAACCCCTATGGACAGGGTCAATCAGCCCCAGCATTTT | CASSQTLTPMDRVNQPQHF
TRBJ1-4 | TRBV6-1 | . | . | TGTGCCAGCAGTGAAATTTGGGGGCGGTATGAAAAACTGTTTTTT | CASSEIWGRYEKLFF
TRBJ1-2 | TRBV4-3 | . | TRBD1 | TGCGCCAGCAGCCAAGATCTATATGGGACAGGGTTTCGGAGTCGATATGGCTACACCTTC | CASSQDLYGTGFRSRYGYTF
TRBJ2-7 | TRBV4-3 | . | . | TGCGCCAGCAGCCAAGATATCGGGAACGAGCAGTACTTC | CASSQDIGNEQYF
TRBJ2-2 | TRBV5-1 | . | . | TGCGCCAGCAGCTTGACAGAAGTCACCGGGGAGCTGTTTTTT | CASSLTEVTGELFF
TRBJ1-1 | TRBV7-9 | . | . | TGTGCCAGCAGCAACGCCCCCAGGGGTGGCACTGAAGCTTTCTTT | CASSNAPRGGTEAFF
TRBJ2-7 | TRBV6-6 | . | . | TGTGCCAGCAGCCCCCGGGTAGGGCAGTACTTC | CASSPRVGQYF
TRBJ1-1 | TRBV4-2 | once | . | TGTGCCAGCAGCCGGACAGACACTGAAGCTTTCTTT | CASSRTDTEAFF
TRBJ2-3 | TRBV19 | once | . | TGTGCCAGTAGTATAGCCCTCCCCGCATTCGGACAGACAGATACGCAGTATTTT | CASSIALPAFGQTDTQYF
TRBJ1-2 | TRBV11-2 | few | TRBD1 | TGTGCCAGCAGCTTAGAATTCCACGACAGGGGGTGTGGTAACTATGGCTACACCTTC | CASSLEFHDRGCGNYGYTF
TRBJ2-7 | TRBV28 | once | TRBD1 | TGTGCCAGCAGTTTCCCCCGAAGGCAGGACAGGGAAAAGCACGAGCAGTACTTC | CASSFPRRQDREKHEQYF